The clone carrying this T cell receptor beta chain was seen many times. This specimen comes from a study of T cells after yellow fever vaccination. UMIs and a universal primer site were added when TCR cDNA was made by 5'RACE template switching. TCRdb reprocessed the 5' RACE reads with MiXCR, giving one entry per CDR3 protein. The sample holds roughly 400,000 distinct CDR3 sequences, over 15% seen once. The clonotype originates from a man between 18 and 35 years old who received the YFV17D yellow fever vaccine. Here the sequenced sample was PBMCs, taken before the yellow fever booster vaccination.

The CDR3 reads CSARVGVYEQYF. The CDR3 coding sequence is TGCAGTGCTAGAGTCGGGGTCTACGAGCAGTACTTC. The rearrangement links TRBV20-1 to TRBJ2-7, with D perhaps TRBD2 (5 bases). CDR1 and CDR2 (germline): DFQATT, SNEGSKA (reference sequence). CDR3 length: 12 residues. V was clipped by 1 base and J by 3 bases, with 7 bases between them.